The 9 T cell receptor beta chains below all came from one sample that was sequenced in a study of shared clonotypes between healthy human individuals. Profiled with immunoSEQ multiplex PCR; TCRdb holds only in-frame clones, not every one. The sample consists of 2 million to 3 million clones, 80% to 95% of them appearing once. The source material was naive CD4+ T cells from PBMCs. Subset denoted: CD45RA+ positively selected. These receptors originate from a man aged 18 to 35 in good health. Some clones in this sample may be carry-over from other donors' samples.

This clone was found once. The CDR3 sequence: CASSLARLAGVSYNEQFF. CDR3 bases: TGCGCCAGCAGCTTGGCCCGACTAGCGGGAGTCTCCTACAATGAGCAGTTCTTC. The chain uses TRBV5-1 and TRBJ2-1, with 12 bases that match TRBD2. The V gene's germline CDR1 is SGHRS and CDR2 YFSETQ. This CDR3 is 18 amino acids long. Trimming took 0 bases from V and 0 from J; bases not matched to a gene: 4.

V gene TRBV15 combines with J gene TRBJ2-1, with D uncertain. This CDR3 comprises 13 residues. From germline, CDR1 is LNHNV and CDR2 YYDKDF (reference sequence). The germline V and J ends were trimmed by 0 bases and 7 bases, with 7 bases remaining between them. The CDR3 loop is CATSRDALNEQFF. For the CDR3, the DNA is TGTGCCACCAGCAGAGATGCCTTGAATGAGCAGTTCTTC.

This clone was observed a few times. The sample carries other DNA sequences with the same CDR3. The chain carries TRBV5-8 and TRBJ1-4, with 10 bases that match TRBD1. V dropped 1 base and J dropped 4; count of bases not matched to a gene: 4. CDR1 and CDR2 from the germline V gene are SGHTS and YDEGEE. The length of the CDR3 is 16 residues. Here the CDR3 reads CASSLLGQGYNEKLFF. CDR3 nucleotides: TGTGCCAGCAGCTTGTTGGGACAGGGGTATAATGAAAAACTGTTTTTT.

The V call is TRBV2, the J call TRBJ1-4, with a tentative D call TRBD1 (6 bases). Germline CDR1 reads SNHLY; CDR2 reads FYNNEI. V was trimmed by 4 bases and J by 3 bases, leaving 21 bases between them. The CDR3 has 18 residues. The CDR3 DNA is TGTGCCAGCAGTGCTTACAGGACACTCGGGGGCTCTAATGAAAAACTGTTTTTT. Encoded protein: CASSAYRTLGGSNEKLFF.

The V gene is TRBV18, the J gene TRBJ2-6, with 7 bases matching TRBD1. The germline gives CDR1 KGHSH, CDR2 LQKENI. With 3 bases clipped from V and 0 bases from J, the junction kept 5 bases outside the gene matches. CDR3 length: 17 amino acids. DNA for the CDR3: TGTGCCAGCTCACCCCGGGACAGCTACTCTGGGGCCAACGTCCTGACTTTC. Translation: CASSPRDSYSGANVLTF. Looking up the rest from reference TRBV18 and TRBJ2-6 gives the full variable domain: NAGVMQNPRHLVRRRGQEARLRCSPMKGHSHVYWYRQLPEEGLKFMVYLQKENIIDESGMPKERFSAEFPKEGPSILRIQQVVRGDSAAYFCASSPRDSYSGANVLTFGAGSRLTVL.

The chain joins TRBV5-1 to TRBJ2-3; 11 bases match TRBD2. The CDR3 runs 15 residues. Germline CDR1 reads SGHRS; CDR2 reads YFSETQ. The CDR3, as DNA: TGCGCAACCAGGAGTAGCGGGAGGGTAGCAGATACGCAGTATTTT. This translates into CATRSSGRVADTQYF.

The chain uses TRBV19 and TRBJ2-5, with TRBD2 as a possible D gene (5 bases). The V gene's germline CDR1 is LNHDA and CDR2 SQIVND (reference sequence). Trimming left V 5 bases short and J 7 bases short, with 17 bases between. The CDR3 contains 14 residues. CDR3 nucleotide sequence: TGTGCCAGTAGTCGGCTAGCCGACAATAGGACCCAGTACTTC. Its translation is CASSRLADNRTQYF.

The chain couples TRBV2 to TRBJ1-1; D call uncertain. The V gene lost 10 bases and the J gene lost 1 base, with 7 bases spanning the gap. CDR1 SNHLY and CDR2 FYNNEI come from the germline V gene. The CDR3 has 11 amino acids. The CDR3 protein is CATFKNTEAFF. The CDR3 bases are TGTGCCACTTTCAAGAACACTGAAGCTTTCTTT.

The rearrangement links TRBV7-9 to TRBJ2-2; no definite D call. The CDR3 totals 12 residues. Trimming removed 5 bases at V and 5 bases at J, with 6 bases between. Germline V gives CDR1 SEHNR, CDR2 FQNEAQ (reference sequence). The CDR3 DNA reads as TGTGCCAGCAGCGTCGGGACCGGGGAGCTGTTTTTT. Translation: CASSVGTGELFF.